The 25 T cell receptor beta chains listed next were all sequenced from one sample in a study of Graves' ophthalmopathy and Graves' hyperthyroidism. The TCR beta CDR3 regions underwent amplification from RNA transcripts. HTBI-primed RT-PCR formed the first round, and a multiplex PCR formed the second. TCRdb redid the calling of the multiplex PCR reads with MiXCR, one entry per CDR3 protein. The sample records around 660,000 distinct CDR3 sequences, more than 40% being singletons. Input material: peripheral blood. The source of these receptors is an adult man with Graves' ophthalmopathy.

This sequence joins TRBV6-9 and TRBJ2-7, with D possibly being TRBD2 (5 bases). The V gene lost 11 bases and the J gene lost 2 bases, with 31 bases spanning the gap. This CDR3 is 18 amino acids long. The germline gives CDR1 MNHGY, CDR2 SVAAGI. In DNA, the CDR3 is TGTGCCGGGTACTGCAGACCTATTCGACTGAGGGCTCCCTACGAGCAGTACTTC. It specifies CAGYCRPIRLRAPYEQYF.

This clonotype was counted at least ten times. A junction boundary mismatches the germline segment, possibly from a read error. The rearrangement links TRBV10-3 to TRBJ1-2; D possibly corresponds to TRBD1 (5 bases). The CDR3 consists of 14 residues. Germline V gene lookup returns CDR1 ENHRY and CDR2 SYGVKD. As DNA, the CDR3 is TGTGCCAGCAGTTACGTACAGGTCTACTATGGCTACACCTTC. Its translation is CASSYVQVYYGYTF.

The chain links TRBV24-1 to TRBJ2-2, with a weak D call TRBD1 (6 bases). Germline CDR1 reads KGHDR; CDR2 reads SFDVKD. The V end was cut by 7 bases, the J end by 2 bases, with 10 bases between. The CDR3 length is 14 residues. The CDR3 loop reads CATSPTGNTGELFF. The CDR3 DNA reads TGTGCCACCAGCCCGACAGGCAACACCGGGGAGCTGTTTTTT.

Note on this clonotype: Compared with germline, one end of the junction differs, possibly owing to a read error. CDR3 sequence reads: CASSLRNMNIEAFF. The CDR3, as DNA: TGTGCCAGCAGTTTACGGAACATGAACATTGAAGCTTTCTTT. The gene calls are TRBV27 and TRBJ1-1; D gene uncertain. CDR1 is MNHEY and CDR2 is SMNVEV in the germline V gene (reference sequence). The length of the CDR3 is 14 residues.

This chain connects TRBV9 to TRBJ1-3; D remains ambiguous. In germline, CDR1 is SGDLS, CDR2 YYNGEE. Trimming removed 0 bases from V and 6 bases from J, with 10 bases in between. This CDR3 contains 14 residues. In DNA, the CDR3 is TGTGCCAGCAGCGTAGTTAGCGCCTTAAACACCATATATTTT. It encodes CASSVVSALNTIYF.

This clonotype was counted ten times or more. The rearrangement links TRBV10-3 to TRBJ1-5; 8 bases are shared with TRBD1. Germline CDR1 is ENHRY and CDR2 is SYGVKD. V was pared by 10 bases and J by 6 bases, with 8 bases of the junction left unmatched. The CDR3 has 13 amino acids. CDR3 sequence: CATQGQGVQPQHF. The CDR3 DNA follows: TGTGCCACCCAAGGACAGGGCGTTCAGCCCCAGCATTTT.

This chain links TRBV19 with TRBJ2-7, with D maybe TRBD1 (5 bases). Germline lookup yields CDR1 LNHDA and CDR2 SQIVND (reference sequence). This CDR3 region has 13 residues. Trimming left V 3 bases short and J 6 bases short, with 12 bases between. DNA of the CDR3: TGTGCCAGTAGTATGGACATGATCAGCGAGCAGTACTTC. As protein: CASSMDMISEQYF.

Many counts were recorded for this clonotype. This chain uses TRBV24-1 with TRBJ1-2; D not resolved. Per the germline V gene, CDR1 is KGHDR and CDR2 is SFDVKD. This CDR3 region has 17 residues. V dropped 4 bases and J dropped 4 bases, with 21 bases sitting between them. The CDR3 loop is CATSDSRPHLRLYGYTF. In nucleotides, the CDR3 is TGTGCCACCAGTGACTCACGTCCCCATCTGCGCCTCTATGGCTACACCTTC.

Comment on this clonotype: This may stem from a read error, because a much larger clone lies one nucleotide away. The chain recombines TRBV20-1 with TRBJ1-1, with a possible D match to TRBD1 (6 bases). Germline V CDR1 and CDR2: DFQATT, SNEGSKA (reference sequence). V was shortened by 0 bases and J by 10 bases, with 15 bases between the two germline ends. This CDR3 is 13 amino acids long. CDR3 region: CSAREEQGFLAFF. The CDR3 DNA reads TGCAGTGCTAGAGAGGAACAGGGATTCTTAGCTTTCTTT.

The J gene is TRBJ1-2, the V gene TRBV24-1; D is possibly TRBD1 (6 bases). The V and J ends lost 8 bases and 4 bases respectively, with 10 bases between them. Germline CDR1 reads KGHDR; CDR2 reads SFDVKD. The CDR3 has 12 residues. CDR3 in amino acids: CATMKGVYGYTF. The CDR3 DNA reads as TGTGCCACCATGAAGGGGGTCTATGGCTACACCTTC.

The J gene is TRBJ1-2, the V gene TRBV24-1; 8 positions agree with TRBD1. The CDR3 covers 14 residues. Germline values: CDR1 KGHDR, CDR2 SFDVKD. With V trimmed by 7 bases and J by 3 bases, 6 bases remained unmatched. The DNA of the CDR3 is TGTGCCACCAGGGACTCGGACAGGGACTATGGCTACACCTTC. Amino acids: CATRDSDRDYGYTF.

This clonotype was found many times. The gene calls are TRBV7-9 and TRBJ2-5; tentatively, D is TRBD1 (5 bases). V was pared by 5 bases and J by 4 bases, with 20 bases between. This CDR3 has 16 residues. Per germline, CDR1 SEHNR and CDR2 FQNEAQ (reference sequence). The CDR3 loop is CASSPAQGSSIETQYF. The CDR3 DNA sequence: TGTGCCAGCAGCCCCGCGCAGGGTTCGTCGATAGAGACCCAGTACTTC.

This clonotype showed up many times. This chain joins TRBV29-1 and TRBJ2-7, with D possibly being TRBD2 (6 bases). Trimming took off 0 bases at V and 6 bases at J, with 18 bases between the two ends. This CDR3 comprises 15 residues. CDR1 SQVTM and CDR2 ANQGSEA come from the germline V gene. CDR3 amino acids: CSVEDGKGLTGEQYF. For the CDR3, the DNA is TGCAGCGTTGAAGATGGTAAGGGACTTACAGGCGAGCAGTACTTC.

This clonotype was counted only a few times. The gene calls are TRBV7-2 and TRBJ2-5, with D possibly TRBD2 on 6 matching bases. Trimming removed 1 base from V and 5 bases from J, with 17 bases in between. Germline CDR1 and CDR2: SGHTA and FQGNSA. CDR3 length equals 16 residues. The CDR3: CASSLEAGRRGETQYF. The CDR3 DNA reads TGTGCCAGCAGCTTAGAGGCGGGACGACGAGGGGAGACCCAGTACTTC.

This clonotype was found a few times. The chain has TRBV9 and TRBJ2-2; no reliable D call. This CDR3 comprises 14 residues. The V gene lost 0 bases and the J gene lost 5 bases, with 8 bases spanning the gap. CDR1 SGDLS and CDR2 YYNGEE come from the germline V gene. For the CDR3, the DNA is TGTGCCAGCAGCGTAGACCTGGGAACCGGGGAGCTGTTTTTT. Its protein is CASSVDLGTGELFF.

In its sample, this clonotype was seen many times. The chain recombines TRBV10-3 with TRBJ2-7; maybe TRBD1 (6 bases). The V gene lost 2 bases and the J gene lost 0 bases, with 11 bases spanning the gap. Germline V gene lookup returns CDR1 ENHRY and CDR2 SYGVKD. The CDR3 runs to 15 residues. CDR3 amino acids: CAISERDTVSYEQYF. The CDR3 nucleotides are TGTGCCATCAGTGAGCGGGACACCGTCTCCTACGAGCAGTACTTC.

This clonotype was observed many times. The chain links TRBV5-1 to TRBJ2-5; D not resolved. Trimming took off 5 bases at V and 1 base at J, with 9 bases between the two ends. The CDR3 runs 13 residues. Germline lookup yields CDR1 SGHRS and CDR2 YFSETQ. The CDR3 region has the DNA TGCGCCAGCAGTTTAGGTCCCCAAGAGACCCAGTACTTC. Translation gives CASSLGPQETQYF. The variable domain in full, completed from reference TRBV5-1 and TRBJ2-5, reads KAGVTQTPRYLIKTRGQQVTLSCSPISGHRSVSWYQQTPGQGLQFLFEYFSETQRNKGNFPGRFSGRQFSNSRSEMNVSTLELGDSALYLCASSLGPQETQYFGPGTRLLVL.

This clonotype was counted between two and nine times. V and J are TRBV7-9 and TRBJ2-7, with 7 bases aligning to TRBD2. This CDR3 is built from 14 residues. The V gene end was trimmed by 6 bases and the J gene end by 2 bases; junction bases not matched to a gene: 7. The germline V gene encodes CDR1 SEHNR and CDR2 FQNEAQ (reference sequence). CDR3 sequence reads: CASSFPSGAYEQYF. The CDR3 DNA reads as TGTGCCAGCAGTTTTCCTAGCGGTGCCTACGAGCAGTACTTC. Using reference TRBV7-9 and TRBJ2-7 for the parts outside the CDR3, the full variable domain is DTGVSQNPRHKITKRGQNVTFRCDPISEHNRLYWYRQTLGQGPEFLTYFQNEAQLEKSRLLSDRFSAERPKGSFSTLEIQRTEQGDSAMYLCASSFPSGAYEQYFGPGTRLTVT.

The rearrangement uses TRBV19 and TRBJ2-6, with a tentative D call TRBD1 (6 bases). V was shortened by 4 bases and J by 2 bases, with 12 bases between the two germline ends. The CDR3 spans 16 residues. From germline, CDR1 is LNHDA and CDR2 SQIVND (reference sequence). The CDR3 protein is CASSNRGRTGANVLTF. In DNA form, the CDR3 reads TGTGCCAGTAGTAATAGGGGGAGAACTGGGGCCAACGTCCTGACTTTC.

The chain joins TRBV5-4 to TRBJ2-2; D is possibly TRBD2 (5 bases). V lost 4 bases to trimming and J lost 4 bases, with 17 bases between them. Germline values: CDR1 SGHNT, CDR2 YYREEE (reference sequence). There are 16 residues in the CDR3. CDR3 amino acids: CASSTLVRGSTGELFF. CDR3 sequence (DNA): TGTGCCAGCAGCACTTTAGTCCGGGGTTCCACCGGGGAGCTGTTTTTT.

Details on this clonotype: Just one base apart from a much larger clone, this may be a read error. The V call is TRBV6-1, the J call TRBJ2-5; D not resolved. Germline CDR1 is MNHNS and CDR2 is SASEGT. Trimming shortened V by 6 bases and J by 5 bases, and 16 bases separated the two germline ends. The CDR3 spans 14 residues. The CDR3 loop is CASREVANKETQYF. The CDR3 DNA sequence: TGTGCCAGCAGAGAGGTGGCTAACAAGGAGACCCAGTACTTC.

This clonotype was picked up many times. This chain joins TRBV7-9 and TRBJ1-1; tentative D call: TRBD1 (5 bases). V dropped 5 bases and J dropped 1 base, with 11 bases sitting between them. Germline V lookup: CDR1 SEHNR, CDR2 FQNEAQ (reference sequence). CDR3 length: 14 amino acids. The CDR3, as DNA: TGTGCCAGCAGCAACCAAGGACAGAACACTGAAGCTTTCTTT. Translation: CASSNQGQNTEAFF.

The chain recombines TRBV7-9 with TRBJ2-5; weak D call: TRBD2 (7 bases). CDR3 length: 15 residues. The V gene lost 4 bases and the J gene lost 3 bases, with 15 bases spanning the gap. Germline V gene data show CDR1 as SEHNR and CDR2 as FQNEAQ (reference sequence). CDR3 in amino acids: CASSSGGQREETQYF. Here the CDR3 DNA reads TGTGCCAGCAGCTCGGGAGGACAGCGAGAAGAGACCCAGTACTTC.

The V call is TRBV11-1, the J call TRBJ1-6, with D maybe TRBD1 (5 bases). V gave up 3 bases and J gave up 7 bases, with 13 bases separating them. CDR3 length: 15 residues. Germline V CDR1 and CDR2: SGHAT, FQDESV (reference sequence). This CDR3 reads CASSFSVSGNSPLHF. In DNA form, the CDR3 reads TGTGCCAGCAGCTTTTCGGTCTCAGGGAATTCACCCCTCCACTTT.

To note about this clonotype: A read error may be the cause here, since a much bigger clone is one base away. V usage is TRBV19 and J usage is TRBJ2-2; D remains ambiguous. Looked up from germline, CDR1 is LNHDA and CDR2 is SQIVND (reference sequence). This CDR3 is 15 amino acids long. The ends were cut back, 5 bases at V and 0 bases at J, with 10 bases in the middle. CDR3 sequence: CASSETDANTGELFF. CDR3 nucleotides: TGTGCCAGTAGTGAGACGGACGCGAACACCGGGGAGCTGTTTTTT.